Listed below are T cell receptor beta chains from one sample, sequenced in a study of blood T cell repertoires in COVID-19. Sequencing was performed with immunoSEQ multiplex PCR; in TCRdb, only in-frame clones are kept and a portion is missing. The data show 250,000 to 350,000 clones, about nine tenths seen once. Sequenced sample: peripheral blood. These receptors were taken from a man in his late teens or twenties with active or convalescent COVID-19. Each CDR3 is given with its conserved first and last residue. D genes are given only for firm matches. A row's size may be missing; if present it is once, few, many or a size class.

size,J,D,V,CDR3,DNA
once,TRBJ2-7,TRBD1,TRBV27,CASSPDRVYEQYF,TGTGCCAGCAGTCCGGACAGGGTTTACGAGCAGTACTTC
-,TRBJ2-1,-,TRBV11-3,CASSPTRVGYNEQFF,TGTGCCAGCAGCCCTACGAGGGTTGGCTACAATGAGCAGTTCTTC
-,TRBJ2-2,TRBD2,TRBV28,CASLPGGRLAGVDGELFF,TGTGCCAGCCTCCCTGGGGGGCGACTAGCGGGGGTTGACGGGGAGCTGTTTTTT
-,TRBJ2-2,TRBD1,TRBV2,CASSEAWTGLLFF,TGTGCCAGCAGTGAAGCCTGGACAGGGTTGCTGTTTTTT
-,TRBJ2-1,-,TRBV11-2,CASSLGQFEQFF,TGTGCCAGCAGCTTAGGACAATTTGAGCAGTTCTTC
-,TRBJ1-1,-,TRBV5-6,CASSLYLTWSTEAFF,TGTGCCAGCAGCTTGTACTTGACTTGGAGCACTGAAGCTTTCTTT
-,TRBJ2-3,TRBD1,TRBV4-1,CASSKPGQGFDTDTQYF,TGCGCCAGCAGCAAGCCGGGACAGGGGTTTGACACAGATACGCAGTATTTT
-,TRBJ1-5,-,TRBV18,CASSLGRGNQPQHF,TGTGCCAGCTCACTTGGACGGGGGAATCAGCCCCAGCATTTT
-,TRBJ1-5,TRBD1,TRBV6-4,CAEGTELLTDSNQPQHF,TGTGCGGAGGGGACAGAGCTTTTGACGGATAGCAATCAGCCCCAGCATTTT
few,TRBJ2-7,TRBD2,TRBV11-2,CASSLTRGRATEQYF,TGTGCCAGCAGCTTAACGCGCGGGAGGGCCACCGAGCAGTACTTC
-,TRBJ2-3,-,TRBV6-1,CASSEARGLVDTQYF,TGTGCCAGCAGTGAAGCGCGCGGGTTAGTAGATACGCAGTATTTT
-,TRBJ1-1,TRBD1,TRBV19,CASSMGGGQPAEAFF,TGTGCCAGTAGTATGGGTGGGGGACAGCCCGCTGAAGCTTTCTTT
-,TRBJ1-2,TRBD1,TRBV27,CASSFRDRAFGYTF,TGTGCCAGCAGTTTCCGGGACAGGGCTTTTGGCTACACCTTC
-,TRBJ1-5,-,TRBV3-1/TRBV3-2,CASSSSRGGQPQHF,TGTGCCAGCAGCTCCTCCAGGGGTGGGCAGCCCCAGCATTTT
-,TRBJ2-1,TRBD2,TRBV5-1,CASSLASGPTRDEQFF,TGCGCCAGCAGCTTGGCTAGCGGGCCTACGAGAGATGAGCAGTTCTTC
-,TRBJ2-3,-,TRBV5-1,CASSLGPGWSTDTQYF,TGCGCCAGCAGCTTGGGTCCGGGGTGGAGCACAGATACGCAGTATTTT
-,TRBJ1-2,TRBD1,TRBV19,CASSIGTGYGYTF,TGTGCCAGTAGTATCGGGACAGGCTATGGCTACACCTTC
-,TRBJ1-1,TRBD1,TRBV7-2,CASSLAYIQGANTEAFF,TGTGCCAGCAGCTTAGCCTACATACAGGGGGCGAACACTGAAGCTTTCTTT
once,TRBJ2-7,-,TRBV7-8,CASSTSVAERVYEQYF,TGTGCCAGCAGCACAAGCGTAGCTGAAAGAGTCTACGAGCAGTACTTC
-,TRBJ1-1,-,TRBV30,CALLYRVNAEAFF,TGTGCCTTATTATACAGAGTCAACGCTGAAGCTTTCTTT
few,TRBJ1-5,TRBD1,TRBV5-3,CARSLSGTGDDYVSNQPQHF,TGTGCCAGAAGCCTCTCCGGGACAGGGGACGATTATGTTAGCAATCAGCCCCAGCATTTT
-,TRBJ2-5,TRBD1,TRBV19,CASSKDRGQTQYF,TGTGCCAGTAGTAAGGACAGGGGACAGACCCAGTACTTC
-,TRBJ1-1,TRBD1,TRBV29-1,CSVGLRGGERQGITEAFF,TGCAGCGTTGGACTACGGGGGGGAGAAAGACAGGGTATCACTGAAGCTTTCTTT
-,TRBJ1-1,-,TRBV6-5,CASSYSLATRVTEAFF,TGTGCCAGCAGTTACTCGTTAGCCACTAGGGTCACTGAAGCTTTCTTT
-,TRBJ1-2,TRBD1,TRBV7-7,CASSSGRQGRNGYTF,TGTGCCAGCAGCTCCGGTAGACAGGGAAGGAATGGCTACACCTTC
-,TRBJ2-7,-,TRBV6-5,CASRTASTYEQYF,TGTGCCAGCCGGACAGCTTCGACCTACGAGCAGTACTTC
-,TRBJ2-7,TRBD1,TRBV5-8,CASSLVTGASYEQYF,TGTGCCAGCAGCTTGGTCACAGGGGCCTCCTACGAGCAGTACTTC
-,TRBJ2-7,-,TRBV20-1,CSAPKHDEQYF,TGCAGTGCTCCAAAGCACGACGAGCAGTACTTC
-,TRBJ1-1,TRBD1,TRBV27,CASRDSLTEAFF,TGTGCCAGTAGGGACAGCCTCACTGAAGCTTTCTTT
-,TRBJ2-1,TRBD2,TRBV7-6,CASSLGWDYPFNEQFF,TGTGCCAGCAGCCTCGGGTGGGACTACCCTTTCAATGAGCAGTTCTTC
-,TRBJ2-3,TRBD2,TRBV11-2,CASSPWTSGGTDTQYF,TGTGCCAGCAGCCCTTGGACTAGCGGGGGGACAGATACGCAGTATTTT
-,TRBJ2-7,-,TRBV7-9,CASSLDVPSSYEQYF,TGTGCCAGCAGCTTAGACGTTCCGAGCTCCTACGAGCAGTACTTC
-,TRBJ2-1,TRBD2,TRBV2,CARLRMGGRNEQFF,TGTGCCAGGTTACGAATGGGGGGGAGGAATGAGCAGTTCTTC
-,TRBJ2-5,-,TRBV28,CASSPGGLRETQYF,TGTGCCAGCAGCCCCGGGGGTTTGCGGGAGACCCAGTACTTC